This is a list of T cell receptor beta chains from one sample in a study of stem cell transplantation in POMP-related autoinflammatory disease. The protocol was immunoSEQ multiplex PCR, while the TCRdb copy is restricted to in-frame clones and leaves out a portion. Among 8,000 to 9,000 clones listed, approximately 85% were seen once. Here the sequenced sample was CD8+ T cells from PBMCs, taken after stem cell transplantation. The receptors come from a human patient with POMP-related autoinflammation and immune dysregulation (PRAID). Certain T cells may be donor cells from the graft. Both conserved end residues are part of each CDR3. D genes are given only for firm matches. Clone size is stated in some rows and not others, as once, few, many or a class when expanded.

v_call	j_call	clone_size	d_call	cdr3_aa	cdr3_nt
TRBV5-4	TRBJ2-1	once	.	CASSFADNEQFF	TGTGCCAGCAGCTTCGCTGACAATGAGCAGTTCTTC
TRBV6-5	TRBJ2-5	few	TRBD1	CASGGTGIWETQYF	TGTGCCAGCGGCGGGACAGGGATATGGGAGACCCAGTACTTC
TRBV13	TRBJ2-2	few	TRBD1	CASRNRDRMKPGELFF	TGTGCCAGCAGAAACCGGGACAGGATGAAACCCGGGGAGCTGTTTTTT
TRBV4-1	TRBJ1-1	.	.	CASSQGPMNTEAFF	TGCGCCAGCAGCCAAGGGCCCATGAACACTGAAGCTTTCTTT
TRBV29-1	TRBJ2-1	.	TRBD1	CSVETGTAVYNEQFF	TGCAGCGTTGAGACCGGGACAGCCGTCTACAATGAGCAGTTCTTC
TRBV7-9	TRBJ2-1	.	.	CASSLIGLDVF	TGTGCCAGCAGCTTAATAGGTTTAGACGTCTTC
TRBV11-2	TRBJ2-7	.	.	CASSLDGTAYEQYF	TGTGCCAGCAGCTTAGATGGGACCGCCTACGAGCAGTACTTC
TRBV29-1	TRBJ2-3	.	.	CSVEERVEGQVTDTQYF	TGCAGCGTTGAAGAAAGGGTCGAGGGGCAGGTCACAGATACGCAGTATTTT
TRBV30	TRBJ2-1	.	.	CAWRRRGYNEQFF	TGTGCCTGGAGGAGGAGGGGCTACAATGAGCAGTTCTTC
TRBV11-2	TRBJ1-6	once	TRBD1	CASSSGGGEHF	TGTGCCAGCAGCTCAGGGGGAGGGGAACACTTT
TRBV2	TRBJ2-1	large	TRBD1	CASSTTPGQINNEQFF	TGTGCCAGCAGTACTACACCGGGACAGATAAACAATGAGCAGTTCTTC
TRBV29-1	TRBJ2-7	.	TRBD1	CSVVVSDRAGYEQYF	TGCAGCGTTGTAGTCTCGGACAGGGCGGGCTACGAGCAGTACTTC
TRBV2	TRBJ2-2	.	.	CASSLGRAGELFF	TGTGCCAGCAGTCTCGGCAGGGCCGGGGAGCTGTTTTTT
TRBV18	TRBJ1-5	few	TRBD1	CASSRGTGESNQPQHF	TGTGCCAGCTCACGAGGGACAGGGGAGAGCAATCAGCCCCAGCATTTT
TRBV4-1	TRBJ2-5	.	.	CASSQERVSETQYF	TGCGCCAGCAGCCAAGAAAGGGTTTCGGAGACCCAGTACTTC
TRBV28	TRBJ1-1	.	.	CASSPSGGSNTEAFF	TGTGCCAGCAGTCCGTCCGGGGGGTCGAACACTGAAGCTTTCTTT
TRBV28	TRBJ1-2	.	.	CASSLGVNYGYTF	TGTGCCAGCAGTTTAGGGGTGAACTATGGCTACACCTTC
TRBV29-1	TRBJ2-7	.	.	CSVAGTANEQYF	TGCAGCGTGGCCGGGACCGCTAACGAGCAGTACTTC
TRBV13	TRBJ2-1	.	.	CASSHDIEQFF	TGTGCCAGCAGCCACGACATTGAGCAGTTCTTC
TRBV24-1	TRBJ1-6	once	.	CATSPQGSSYNSPLHF	TGTGCCACCAGCCCCCAGGGGAGCTCCTATAATTCACCCCTCCACTTT
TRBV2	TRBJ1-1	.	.	CASLGGVGMNTEAFF	TGTGCCAGCCTGGGCGGGGTCGGCATGAACACTGAAGCTTTCTTT
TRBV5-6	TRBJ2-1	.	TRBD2	CASNSNREGYYNEQFF	TGTGCCAGCAATTCGAACCGGGAGGGTTACTACAATGAGCAGTTCTTC
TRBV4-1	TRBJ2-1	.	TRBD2	CASSQIVLAGGDEQFF	TGCGCCAGCAGCCAAATCGTACTAGCGGGGGGTGATGAGCAGTTCTTC
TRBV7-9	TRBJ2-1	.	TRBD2	CASSSEREAGNEQFF	TGTGCCAGCAGCTCGGAGCGGGAGGCCGGGAATGAGCAGTTCTTC
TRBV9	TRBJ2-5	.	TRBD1	CASSAGQGVWETQYF	TGTGCCAGCAGCGCGGGACAGGGGGTTTGGGAGACCCAGTACTTC
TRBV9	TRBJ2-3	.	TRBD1	CASSVVQGVTDTQYF	TGTGCCAGCAGCGTAGTTCAGGGGGTCACAGATACGCAGTATTTT
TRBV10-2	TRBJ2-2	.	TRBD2	CASSPTSGLVGELFF	TGCGCCAGCAGTCCGACTAGCGGGTTAGTCGGGGAGCTGTTTTTT
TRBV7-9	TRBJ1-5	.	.	CASSLGREPQHF	TGTGCCAGCAGCTTGGGACGCGAGCCCCAGCATTTT
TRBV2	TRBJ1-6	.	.	CASSEPESSYNSPLHF	TGTGCCAGCAGTGAACCGGAGAGCTCCTATAATTCACCCCTCCACTTT
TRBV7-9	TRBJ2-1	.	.	CASRGGGGPSDEQFF	TGTGCCAGCAGAGGAGGCGGGGGCCCTTCAGACGAGCAGTTCTTC
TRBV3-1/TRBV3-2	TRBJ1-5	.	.	CASSPGHLFFSNQPQHF	TGTGCCAGCAGCCCGGGACACCTTTTCTTTAGCAATCAGCCCCAGCATTTT
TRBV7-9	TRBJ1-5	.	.	CASSSGDSNQPQHF	TGTGCCAGCAGCTCAGGGGATAGCAATCAGCCCCAGCATTTT
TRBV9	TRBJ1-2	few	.	CASSLGENYGYTF	TGTGCCAGCAGCCTAGGGGAGAACTATGGCTACACCTTC
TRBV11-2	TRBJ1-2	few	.	CASSLAAIYF	TGTGCCAGCAGCTTAGCCGCAATTTACTTC
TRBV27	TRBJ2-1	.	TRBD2	CASSLFGTSKDEQFF	TGTGCCAGCAGTTTATTTGGGACTAGCAAGGATGAGCAGTTCTTC
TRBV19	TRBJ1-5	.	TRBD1	CASSIRGQGAAQPQHF	TGTGCCAGTAGTATAAGGGGACAGGGGGCGGCTCAGCCCCAGCATTTT
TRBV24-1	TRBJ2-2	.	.	CATSDLGLGHNTGELFF	TGTGCCACCAGTGATTTGGGGCTGGGACACAACACCGGGGAGCTGTTTTTT
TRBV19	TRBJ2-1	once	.	CASSTTGGPYNEQFF	TGTGCCAGTAGTACCACAGGTGGACCCTACAATGAGCAGTTCTTC
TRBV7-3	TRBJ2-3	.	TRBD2	CASSSREGEGDTQYF	TGTGCCAGCAGCTCACGGGAGGGGGAGGGAGATACGCAGTATTTT
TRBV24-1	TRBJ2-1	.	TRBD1	CATSDSARGTYNEQFF	TGTGCCACCAGTGATTCAGCCAGGGGGACCTACAATGAGCAGTTCTTC
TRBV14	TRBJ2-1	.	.	CASSQVKATARRWEQFF	TGTGCCAGCAGCCAAGTTAAAGCGACAGCCCGGCGGTGGGAGCAGTTCTTC
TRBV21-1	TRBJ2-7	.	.	CASSKEEAPGQLSYEQYF	TGTGCCAGCAGCAAAGAGGAAGCCCCGGGACAGCTCTCCTACGAGCAGTACTTC
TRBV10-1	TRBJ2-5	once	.	CASKEGQLAETQYF	TGCGCCAGCAAGGAGGGACAGTTGGCAGAGACCCAGTACTTC
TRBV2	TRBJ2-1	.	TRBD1	CASSAGPGQGDNEQFF	TGTGCCAGCAGTGCCGGGCCGGGACAGGGGGACAATGAGCAGTTCTTC
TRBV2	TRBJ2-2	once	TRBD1	CASSDPGTGATTGELFF	TGTGCCAGCAGTGACCCTGGGACAGGGGCTACCACCGGGGAGCTGTTTTTT
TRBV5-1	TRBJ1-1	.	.	CASSLYNPGGTEAFF	TGCGCCAGCAGCTTATATAATCCGGGGGGCACTGAAGCTTTCTTT
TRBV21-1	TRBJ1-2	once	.	CASSKRKDDYGYTF	TGTGCCAGCAGCAAACGGAAAGATGATTATGGCTACACCTTC
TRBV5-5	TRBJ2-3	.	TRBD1	CASSLETGGGTQYF	TGTGCCAGCAGCTTGGAGACAGGGGGAGGTACGCAGTATTTT
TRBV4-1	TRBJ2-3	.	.	CASSQVAGDTDTQYF	TGCGCCAGCAGCCAAGTGGCAGGGGACACAGATACGCAGTATTTT
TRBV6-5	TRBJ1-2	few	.	CASSYSRLYGYTF	TGTGCCAGCAGTTATAGCAGGCTCTATGGCTACACCTTC
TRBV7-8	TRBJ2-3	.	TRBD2	CASSNQRDWADTQYF	TGTGCCAGCAGCAACCAGCGGGATTGGGCAGATACGCAGTATTTT
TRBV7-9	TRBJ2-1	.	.	CASSLGQGISSYNEQFF	TGTGCCAGCAGCTTAGGTCAGGGGATTAGCTCCTACAATGAGCAGTTCTTC
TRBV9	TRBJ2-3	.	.	CASSVWGSDGDTQYF	TGTGCCAGCAGCGTATGGGGGAGCGATGGGGATACGCAGTATTTT